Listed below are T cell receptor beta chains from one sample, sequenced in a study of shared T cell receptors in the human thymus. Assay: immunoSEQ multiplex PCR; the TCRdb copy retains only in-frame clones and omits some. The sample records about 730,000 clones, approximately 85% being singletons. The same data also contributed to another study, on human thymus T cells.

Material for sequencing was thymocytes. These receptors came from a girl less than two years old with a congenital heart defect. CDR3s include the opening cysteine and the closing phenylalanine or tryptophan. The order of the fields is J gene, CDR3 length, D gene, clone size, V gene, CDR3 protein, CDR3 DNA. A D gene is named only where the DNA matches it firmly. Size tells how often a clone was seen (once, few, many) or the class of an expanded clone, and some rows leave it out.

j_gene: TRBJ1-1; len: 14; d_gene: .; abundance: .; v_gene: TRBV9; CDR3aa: CASSVVERGNEAFF; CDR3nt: TGTGCCAGCAGCGTAGTTGAGCGAGGGAATGAAGCTTTCTTT
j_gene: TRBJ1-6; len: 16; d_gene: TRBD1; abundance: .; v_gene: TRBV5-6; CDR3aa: CASSHPADRERSPLHF; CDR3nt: TGTGCCAGCAGCCACCCCGCTGACAGGGAAAGGTCACCCCTCCACTTT
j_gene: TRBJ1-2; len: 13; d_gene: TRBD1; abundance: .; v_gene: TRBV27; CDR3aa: CASSTTGYYGYTF; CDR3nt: TGTGCCAGCAGTACGACAGGGTACTATGGCTACACCTTC
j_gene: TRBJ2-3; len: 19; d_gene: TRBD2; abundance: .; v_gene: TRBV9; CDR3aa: CASSNTSGGAYLYTDTQYF; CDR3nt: TGTGCCAGCAGCAATACTAGCGGGGGGGCCTACTTATACACAGATACGCAGTATTTT
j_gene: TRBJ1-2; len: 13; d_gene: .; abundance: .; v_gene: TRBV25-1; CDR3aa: CASSGTAIYGYTF; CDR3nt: TGTGCCAGCAGTGGAACAGCTATCTATGGCTACACCTTC
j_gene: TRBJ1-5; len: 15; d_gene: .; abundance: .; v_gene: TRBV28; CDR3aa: CASSLELPSNQPQHF; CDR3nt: TGTGCCAGCAGTTTAGAACTCCCAAGCAATCAGCCCCAGCATTTT
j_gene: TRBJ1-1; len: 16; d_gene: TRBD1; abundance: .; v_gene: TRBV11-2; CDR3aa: CASSWGTVFENTEAFF; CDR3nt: TGTGCCAGCAGCTGGGGGACAGTTTTCGAGAACACTGAAGCTTTCTTT
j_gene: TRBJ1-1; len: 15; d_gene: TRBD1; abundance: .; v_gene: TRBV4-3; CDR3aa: CASSQAGRGDTEAFF; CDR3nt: TGCGCCAGCAGCCAAGCGGGCAGGGGGGACACTGAAGCTTTCTTT
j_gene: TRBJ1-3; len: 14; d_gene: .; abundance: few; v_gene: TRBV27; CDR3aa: CASSLAGSGNTIYF; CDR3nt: TGTGCCAGCAGTTTGGCAGGCTCTGGAAACACCATATATTTT
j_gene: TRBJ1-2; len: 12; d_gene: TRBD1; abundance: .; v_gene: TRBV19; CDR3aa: CASSHRGDGYTF; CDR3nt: TGTGCCAGTAGTCACAGGGGTGATGGCTACACCTTC
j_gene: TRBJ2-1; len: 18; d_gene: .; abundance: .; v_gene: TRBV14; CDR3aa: CASSQVKGAGDLVNEQFF; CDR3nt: TGTGCCAGCAGCCAAGTTAAGGGCGCAGGGGATTTGGTGAATGAGCAGTTCTTC
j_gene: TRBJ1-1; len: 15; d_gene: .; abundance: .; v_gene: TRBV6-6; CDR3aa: CASTGYSIENTEAFF; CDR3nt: TGTGCCAGCACGGGGTACAGCATCGAGAACACTGAAGCTTTCTTT
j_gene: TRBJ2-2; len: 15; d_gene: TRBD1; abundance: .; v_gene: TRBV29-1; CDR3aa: CSGGDRGRWTGELFF; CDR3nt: TGCAGCGGGGGGGACAGGGGGAGGTGGACCGGGGAGCTGTTTTTT
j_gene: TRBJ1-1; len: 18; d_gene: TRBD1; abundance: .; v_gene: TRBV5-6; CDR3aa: CASSLTSRDRGGGAEAFF; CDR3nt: TGTGCCAGCAGCCTGACATCACGGGACAGGGGAGGAGGAGCTGAAGCTTTCTTT
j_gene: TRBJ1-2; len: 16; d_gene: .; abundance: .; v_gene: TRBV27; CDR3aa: CASSFASRHRNYGYTF; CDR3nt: TGTGCCAGCAGTTTTGCGAGTCGGCACAGAAACTATGGCTACACCTTC
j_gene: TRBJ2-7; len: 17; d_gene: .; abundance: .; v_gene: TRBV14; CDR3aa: CASSQDPPPDRYYEQYF; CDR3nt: TGTGCCAGCAGCCAAGATCCCCCGCCCGACAGATACTACGAGCAGTACTTC
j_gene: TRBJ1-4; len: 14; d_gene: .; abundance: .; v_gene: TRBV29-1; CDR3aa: CSVEDGGAREKLFF; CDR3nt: TGCAGCGTTGAAGATGGGGGGGCAAGGGAAAAACTGTTTTTT
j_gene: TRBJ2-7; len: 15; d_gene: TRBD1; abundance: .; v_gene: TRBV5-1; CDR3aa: CASSLEDRGRGEQYF; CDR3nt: TGCGCCAGCAGCTTGGAGGACAGGGGAAGGGGCGAGCAGTACTTC
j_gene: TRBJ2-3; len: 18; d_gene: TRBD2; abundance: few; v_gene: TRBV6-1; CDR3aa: CASSATSGTSGGTDTQYF; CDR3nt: TGTGCCAGCAGTGCGACTTCCGGGACTAGCGGGGGCACAGATACGCAGTATTTT
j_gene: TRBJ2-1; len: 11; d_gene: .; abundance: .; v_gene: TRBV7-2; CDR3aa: CASSAVNEQFF; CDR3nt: TGTGCCAGCAGCGCGGTCAATGAGCAGTTCTTC
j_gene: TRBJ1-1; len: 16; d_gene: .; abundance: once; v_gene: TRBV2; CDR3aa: CASSPTGQGVGTEAFF; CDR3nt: TGTGCCAGCAGCCCTACCGGTCAGGGTGTGGGCACTGAAGCTTTCTTT
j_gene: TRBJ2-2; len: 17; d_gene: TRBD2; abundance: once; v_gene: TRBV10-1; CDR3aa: CASSEPAGGSNTGELFF; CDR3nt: TGCGCCAGCAGTGAGCCAGCGGGGGGTTCAAACACCGGGGAGCTGTTTTTT
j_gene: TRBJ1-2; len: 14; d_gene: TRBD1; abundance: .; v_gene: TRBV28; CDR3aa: CASSSSGTGDGYTF; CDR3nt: TGTGCCAGCAGTTCCTCGGGGACAGGCGATGGCTACACCTTC
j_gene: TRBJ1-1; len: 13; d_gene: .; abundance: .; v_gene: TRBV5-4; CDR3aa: CASSLISHTEAFF; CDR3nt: TGTGCCAGCAGCTTGATATCCCACACTGAAGCTTTCTTT
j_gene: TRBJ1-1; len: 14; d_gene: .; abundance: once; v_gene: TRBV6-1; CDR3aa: CASSADRSRDEAFF; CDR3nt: TGTGCCAGCAGTGCAGACCGGTCCAGGGATGAAGCTTTCTTT
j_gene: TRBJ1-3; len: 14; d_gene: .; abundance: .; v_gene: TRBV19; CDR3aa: CASSWATNGNTIYF; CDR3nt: TGTGCCAGTAGTTGGGCCACGAACGGAAACACCATATATTTT
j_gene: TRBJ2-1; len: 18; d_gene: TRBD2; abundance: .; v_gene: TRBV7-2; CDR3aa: CASSSNYYSGGVLNEQFF; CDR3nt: TGTGCCAGCAGCTCCAACTACTATAGCGGGGGGGTCCTCAATGAGCAGTTCTTC
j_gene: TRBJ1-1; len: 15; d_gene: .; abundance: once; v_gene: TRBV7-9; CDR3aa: CASSLSGGPNTEAFF; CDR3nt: TGTGCCAGTTCGTTGTCGGGCGGGCCGAACACTGAAGCTTTCTTT
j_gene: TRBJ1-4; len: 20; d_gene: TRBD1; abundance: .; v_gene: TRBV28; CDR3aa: CASSRGKEGEIRPDNEKLFF; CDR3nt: TGTGCCAGCAGCAGGGGGAAGGAAGGAGAGATTAGACCCGATAATGAAAAACTGTTTTTT
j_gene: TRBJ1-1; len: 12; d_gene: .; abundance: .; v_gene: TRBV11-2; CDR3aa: CASSSQGNEAFF; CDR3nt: TGTGCCAGCAGCAGTCAGGGAAATGAAGCTTTCTTT
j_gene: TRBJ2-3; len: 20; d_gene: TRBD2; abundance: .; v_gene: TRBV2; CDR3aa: CASIYPPGSDAGGTTDTQYF; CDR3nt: TGTGCCAGCATCTACCCCCCTGGGTCGGACGCGGGGGGGACCACAGATACGCAGTATTTT
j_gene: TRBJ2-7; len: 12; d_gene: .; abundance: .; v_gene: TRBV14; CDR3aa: CASSQGASEQYF; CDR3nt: TGTGCCAGCAGCCAAGGAGCAAGCGAGCAGTACTTC
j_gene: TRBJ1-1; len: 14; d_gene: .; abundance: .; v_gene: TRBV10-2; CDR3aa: CASSEGHPNTEAFF; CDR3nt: TGCGCCAGCAGTGAAGGACATCCGAACACTGAAGCTTTCTTT
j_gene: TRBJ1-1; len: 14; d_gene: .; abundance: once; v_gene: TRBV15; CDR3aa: CATSSDTSPLEAFF; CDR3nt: TGTGCCACCAGCAGTGATACATCCCCCCTCGAAGCTTTCTTT
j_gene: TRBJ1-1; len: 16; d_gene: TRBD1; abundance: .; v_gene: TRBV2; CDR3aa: CASMGSGDRQGTEAFF; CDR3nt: TGTGCCAGCATGGGGAGCGGGGACCGACAGGGGACTGAAGCTTTCTTT
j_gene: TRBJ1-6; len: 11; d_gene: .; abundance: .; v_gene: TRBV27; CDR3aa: CASGHNSPLHF; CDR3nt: TGTGCCAGCGGCCATAATTCACCCCTCCACTTT
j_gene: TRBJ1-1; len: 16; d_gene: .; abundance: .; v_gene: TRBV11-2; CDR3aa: CASSHPGSGGFAEAFF; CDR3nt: TGTGCCAGCAGCCACCCGGGGTCCGGTGGGTTCGCTGAAGCTTTCTTT
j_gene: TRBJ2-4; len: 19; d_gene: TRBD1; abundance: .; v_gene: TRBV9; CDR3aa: CASSVGDRERPVSKNIQYF; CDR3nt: TGTGCCAGCAGCGTAGGGGACAGGGAAAGACCTGTGAGCAAAAACATTCAGTACTTC
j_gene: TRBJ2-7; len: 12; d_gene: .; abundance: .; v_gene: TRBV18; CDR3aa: CASSSPGYEQYF; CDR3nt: TGTGCCAGCTCATCCCCGGGGTACGAGCAGTACTTC
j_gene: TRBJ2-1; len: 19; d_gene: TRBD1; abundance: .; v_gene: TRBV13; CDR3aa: CASSLLYRGQQSSYNEQFF; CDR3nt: TGTGCCAGCAGCTTACTTTACAGGGGGCAACAGAGCTCCTACAATGAGCAGTTCTTC
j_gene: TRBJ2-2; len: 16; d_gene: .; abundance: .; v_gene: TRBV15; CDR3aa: CATSRPLRGYTGELFF; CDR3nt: TGTGCCACCAGCAGACCCCTCAGGGGTTACACCGGGGAGCTGTTTTTT
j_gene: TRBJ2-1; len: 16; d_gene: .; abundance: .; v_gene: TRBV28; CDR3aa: CAVREGGIVSYNEQFF; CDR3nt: TGTGCGGTTCGGGAAGGTGGAATCGTATCCTACAATGAGCAGTTCTTC
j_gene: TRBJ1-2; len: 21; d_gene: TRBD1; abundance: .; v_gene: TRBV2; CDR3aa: CASSARLWTTTDRPFGYGYTF; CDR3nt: TGTGCCAGCAGTGCTCGACTCTGGACCACGACGGACAGGCCGTTTGGGTATGGCTACACCTTC
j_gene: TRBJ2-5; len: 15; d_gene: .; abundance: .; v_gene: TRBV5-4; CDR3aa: CASSLQGLGRKTQYF; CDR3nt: TGTGCCAGCAGCTTGCAAGGGTTGGGGCGGAAGACCCAGTACTTC